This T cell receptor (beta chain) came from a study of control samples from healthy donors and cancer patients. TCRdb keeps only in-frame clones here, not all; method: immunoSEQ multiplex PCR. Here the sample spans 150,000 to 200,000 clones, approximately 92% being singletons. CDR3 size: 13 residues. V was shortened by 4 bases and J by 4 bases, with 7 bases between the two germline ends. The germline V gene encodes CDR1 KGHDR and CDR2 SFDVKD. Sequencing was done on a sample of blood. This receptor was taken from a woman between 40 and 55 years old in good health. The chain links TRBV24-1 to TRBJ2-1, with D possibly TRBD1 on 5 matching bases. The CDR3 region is CATSDPGYNEQFF. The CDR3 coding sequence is TGTGCCACCAGTGACCCAGGGTACAATGAGCAGTTCTTC.